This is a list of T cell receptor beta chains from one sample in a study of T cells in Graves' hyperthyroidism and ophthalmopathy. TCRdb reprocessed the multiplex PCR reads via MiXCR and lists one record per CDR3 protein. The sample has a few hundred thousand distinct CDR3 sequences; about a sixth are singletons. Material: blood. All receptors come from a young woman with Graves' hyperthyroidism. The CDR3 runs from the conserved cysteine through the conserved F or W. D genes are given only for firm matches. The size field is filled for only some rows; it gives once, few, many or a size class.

CDR3 DNA: TGCAGTGCTCCCGAGGACTCTCGGGACGAGCAGTACTTC
CDR3 protein: CSAPEDSRDEQYF
J gene: TRBJ2-7
clone size: many
V gene: TRBV20-1
D gene: NA

CDR3 DNA: TGTGCCAGCAGCCACCTTGGCAGTCGGGGCGACGAGCAGTACTTC
CDR3 protein: CASSHLGSRGDEQYF
J gene: TRBJ2-7
clone size: few
V gene: TRBV14
D gene: NA

CDR3 DNA: TGTGCCAGCAGCCCGCCAGGGGTTCCTGAAGCTTTCTTT
CDR3 protein: CASSPPGVPEAFF
J gene: TRBJ1-1
clone size: few
V gene: TRBV11-2
D gene: NA

CDR3 DNA: TGTGCCGGCAGCTGGACAGGGGGTTACGAGCAGTACTTC
CDR3 protein: CAGSWTGGYEQYF
J gene: TRBJ2-7
clone size: NA
V gene: TRBV27
D gene: TRBD1

CDR3 DNA: TGTGCCAGCAGCTTGGGCCCTATTCCGGGAGCGTTCTTC
CDR3 protein: CASSLGPIPGAFF
J gene: TRBJ2-1
clone size: NA
V gene: TRBV5-4
D gene: NA

CDR3 DNA: TGTGCCAGCAGCTTAGAAGGAGGAGGGGGACCGAATCAGTTCTTC
CDR3 protein: CASSLEGGGGPNQFF
J gene: TRBJ2-1
clone size: many
V gene: TRBV13
D gene: NA

CDR3 DNA: TGTGCCAGCAGTCTCGCGGGACAGGCGTTTTCCTACGAGCAGTACTTC
CDR3 protein: CASSLAGQAFSYEQYF
J gene: TRBJ2-7
clone size: NA
V gene: TRBV6-1
D gene: TRBD1

CDR3 DNA: TGCAGTGCTAGAGATTGGACGGTGAACACTGAAGCTTTCTTT
CDR3 protein: CSARDWTVNTEAFF
J gene: TRBJ1-1
clone size: many
V gene: TRBV20-1
D gene: NA

CDR3 DNA: TGCGCCAGCAGCTTGACGGCGGATAATCAGCCCCAGCATTTT
CDR3 protein: CASSLTADNQPQHF
J gene: TRBJ1-5
clone size: many
V gene: TRBV5-1
D gene: NA

CDR3 DNA: TGTGCCAGCAGCTTAACAGGTAACCGGGACTACTCCTACAATGAGCAGTTCTTC
CDR3 protein: CASSLTGNRDYSYNEQFF
J gene: TRBJ2-1
clone size: many
V gene: TRBV7-2
D gene: TRBD2

CDR3 DNA: TGTGCCAGCAGGGACAGGGTGGCCAATCAGCCCCAGCATTTT
CDR3 protein: CASRDRVANQPQHF
J gene: TRBJ1-5
clone size: few
V gene: TRBV6-1
D gene: TRBD1

CDR3 DNA: TGCAGTGCACGGGGGGGAGCGGGAGGGGCATGGGGCAATGAGCAGTTCTTC
CDR3 protein: CSARGGAGGAWGNEQFF
J gene: TRBJ2-1
clone size: many
V gene: TRBV20-1
D gene: TRBD2

CDR3 DNA: TGTGCCAGCAGTTCGAGGACTAGCGGGAGCCACGAGCAGTACTTC
CDR3 protein: CASSSRTSGSHEQYF
J gene: TRBJ2-7
clone size: many
V gene: TRBV27
D gene: TRBD2

CDR3 DNA: TGCAGCGTTGAGAGAAACAACTATGGCTACACCTTC
CDR3 protein: CSVERNNYGYTF
J gene: TRBJ1-2
clone size: NA
V gene: TRBV29-1
D gene: NA

CDR3 DNA: TGTGCCAGCAGCGTAGGTCCCGTCCCCAATTATAATTCACCCCTCCACTTT
CDR3 protein: CASSVGPVPNYNSPLHF
J gene: TRBJ1-6
clone size: NA
V gene: TRBV9
D gene: NA

CDR3 DNA: TGTGCCAGCAGCGTGCATGTCTTTTCAGATACGCAGTATTTT
CDR3 protein: CASSVHVFSDTQYF
J gene: TRBJ2-3
clone size: few
V gene: TRBV9
D gene: NA

CDR3 DNA: TGTGCCAGCAGCCCACAGGGGCGGAGTAACAATGAGCAGTTCTTC
CDR3 protein: CASSPQGRSNNEQFF
J gene: TRBJ2-1
clone size: many
V gene: TRBV3-1
D gene: TRBD1

CDR3 DNA: TGTGCCAGCACCCGATCTGGAGCGATCAGCACAGATACGCAGTATTTT
CDR3 protein: CASTRSGAISTDTQYF
J gene: TRBJ2-3
clone size: NA
V gene: TRBV7-9
D gene: NA

CDR3 DNA: TGTGCCAGCAGCTTAGGTCTTGGAGGGGGCACCTACGAGCAGTACTTC
CDR3 protein: CASSLGLGGGTYEQYF
J gene: TRBJ2-7
clone size: NA
V gene: TRBV7-2
D gene: NA

CDR3 DNA: TGTGCCAGCAGCCAAGGGAGTGCCACTAGCACAGAGACCCAGTACTTC
CDR3 protein: CASSQGSATSTETQYF
J gene: TRBJ2-5
clone size: NA
V gene: TRBV3-1
D gene: NA

CDR3 DNA: TGTGCCAGCAGGGACTACCGCACAGATACGCAGTATTTT
CDR3 protein: CASRDYRTDTQYF
J gene: TRBJ2-3
clone size: few
V gene: TRBV6-1
D gene: NA

CDR3 DNA: TGCAGTGCGCGAGGGTCAAGCTATCGTTTACAGTACTTC
CDR3 protein: CSARGSSYRLQYF
J gene: TRBJ2-5
clone size: few
V gene: TRBV20-1
D gene: NA

CDR3 DNA: TGCAGTGCTAGCCTACTGTCCGGGACTAGCGCCGCCCACAATGAGCAGTTCTTC
CDR3 protein: CSASLLSGTSAAHNEQFF
J gene: TRBJ2-1
clone size: many
V gene: TRBV20-1
D gene: TRBD2

CDR3 DNA: TGTGCCAGTAGTATCGGGCTCGGGGGACAGGGGAACAATGAGCAGTTCTTC
CDR3 protein: CASSIGLGGQGNNEQFF
J gene: TRBJ2-1
clone size: NA
V gene: TRBV19
D gene: TRBD1

CDR3 DNA: TGTGCCAGCAGGACAGGGGATGGCAATCAGCCCCAGCATTTT
CDR3 protein: CASRTGDGNQPQHF
J gene: TRBJ1-5
clone size: many
V gene: TRBV2
D gene: TRBD1

CDR3 DNA: TGCAGTGCTAGACCGGGACCTAATACGCAGTATTTT
CDR3 protein: CSARPGPNTQYF
J gene: TRBJ2-3
clone size: many
V gene: TRBV20-1
D gene: NA

CDR3 DNA: TGTGCCAGCAGACACAGGGGGAACACTGAAGCTTTCTTT
CDR3 protein: CASRHRGNTEAFF
J gene: TRBJ1-1
clone size: many
V gene: TRBV6-1
D gene: TRBD1

CDR3 DNA: TGTGCCAGCAGCCCCACCGGGACTAAGGTCAATGAGCAGTTCTTC
CDR3 protein: CASSPTGTKVNEQFF
J gene: TRBJ2-1
clone size: many
V gene: TRBV3-2
D gene: NA

CDR3 DNA: TGTGCCAGCAGTGACCAACTTGGGTCACCCCTCCACTTT
CDR3 protein: CASSDQLGSPLHF
J gene: TRBJ1-6
clone size: few
V gene: TRBV6-4
D gene: NA

CDR3 DNA: TGTGCCACCGAAGAGGACAGGGCGAACACTGAAGCTTTCTTT
CDR3 protein: CATEEDRANTEAFF
J gene: TRBJ1-1
clone size: NA
V gene: TRBV18
D gene: TRBD1

CDR3 DNA: TGTGCCAGCAGCTTGGAACGGTATCGGGTTCCTGGCAATGAGCAGTTCTTC
CDR3 protein: CASSLERYRVPGNEQFF
J gene: TRBJ2-1
clone size: few
V gene: TRBV5-8
D gene: NA

CDR3 DNA: TGCAGCGTTTTCCTACCAGGGGGCACCGGGGAGCTGTTTTTT
CDR3 protein: CSVFLPGGTGELFF
J gene: TRBJ2-2
clone size: NA
V gene: TRBV29-1
D gene: TRBD1

CDR3 DNA: TGTGCCAGTAGTATAGGCCAGGGGGCTTGGCCCCAGCATTTT
CDR3 protein: CASSIGQGAWPQHF
J gene: TRBJ1-5
clone size: NA
V gene: TRBV19
D gene: TRBD1

CDR3 DNA: TGTGCCAGCAGGACTCTCCGCCGGCCCTACAATGAGCAGTTCTTC
CDR3 protein: CASRTLRRPYNEQFF
J gene: TRBJ2-1
clone size: NA
V gene: TRBV7-3
D gene: NA

CDR3 DNA: TGTGCCAGCAGCTCCATTCCGGGCCAGATCTCAGATACGCAGTATTTT
CDR3 protein: CASSSIPGQISDTQYF
J gene: TRBJ2-3
clone size: NA
V gene: TRBV5-5
D gene: NA